This T cell receptor (beta chain) was captured in a study of T cell changes during pregnancy in multiple sclerosis. Unmatched junction bases numbered 14, after V lost 2 bases and J lost 4 bases. The CDR3 spans 17 residues. Looked up from germline, CDR1 is SEHNR and CDR2 is FQNEAQ (reference sequence). Data came from immunoSEQ multiplex PCR; TCRdb stores just in-frame clones and leaves some out. Of about 40,000 clones listed, 91% are singletons. This receptor was identified in a female donor with multiple sclerosis, enrolled in a pregnancy study. V usage is TRBV7-9 and J usage is TRBJ2-7; 7 nucleotides match TRBD2. The source was CD8+ T cells from peripheral blood mononuclear cells, collected before pregnancy. The CDR3 protein is CASSLKISGGKSYEQYF. CDR3 in DNA: TGTGCCAGCAGCTTAAAGATATCGGGAGGTAAAAGTTACGAGCAGTACTTC.